The T cell receptor beta chain under discussion was sequenced for a study of cytomegalovirus exposure and HLA in healthy donors. Study findings and constraints: It was in a later analysis that TCR association rates were seen to vary by HLA locus, highest for DRB1 and lowest for HLA-C. A later analysis found that most CMV-associated TCR beta chains appeared HLA-restricted.

The CDR3 covers 14 residues. Germline assignment: CDR1 MDHEN and CDR2 SYDVKM. Trimming took 6 bases from V and 8 from J; bases not matched to a gene: 9. Vbeta (60) and Jbeta (13) primers were used in the PCR. TCRdb's copy holds only in-frame clones and misses some; the assay was immunoSEQ multiplex PCR. The top ten clones hold more than 1.5% of a sample with 150,000 to 200,000 clones, about four fifths of them seen once. Only a few counts were recorded for this clone. Its antigen remains unidentified. The TCR sequence derives from a woman aged 50 to 60 in good health and CMV-seronegative. The sequenced sample consisted of PBMCs. The V call is TRBV28, the J call TRBJ1-2, with TRBD1 identical over 10 bases. DNA for the CDR3: TGTGCCAGCAGCTATCCGGGACAGGGGCGAGGCTACACCTTC. Its translation: CASSYPGQGRGYTF.